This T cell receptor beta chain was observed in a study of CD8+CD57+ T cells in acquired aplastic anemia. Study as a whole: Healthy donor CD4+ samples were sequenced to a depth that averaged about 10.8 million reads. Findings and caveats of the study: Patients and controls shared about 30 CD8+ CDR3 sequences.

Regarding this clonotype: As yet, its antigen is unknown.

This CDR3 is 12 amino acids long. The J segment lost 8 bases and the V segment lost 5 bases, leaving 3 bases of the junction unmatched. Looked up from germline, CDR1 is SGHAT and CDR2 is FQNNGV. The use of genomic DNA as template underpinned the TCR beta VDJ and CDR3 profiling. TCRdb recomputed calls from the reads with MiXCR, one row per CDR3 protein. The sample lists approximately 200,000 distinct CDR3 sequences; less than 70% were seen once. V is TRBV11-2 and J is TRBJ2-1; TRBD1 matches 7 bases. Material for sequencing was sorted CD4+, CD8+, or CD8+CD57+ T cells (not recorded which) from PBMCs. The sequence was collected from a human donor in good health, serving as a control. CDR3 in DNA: TGTGCCAGCAGCCGACAGGGCCATGAGCAGTTCTTC. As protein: CASSRQGHEQFF.